This T cell receptor beta chain was identified in a study of blood T cell repertoires in COVID-19. Turning to the study itself: Both acute and convalescent COVID-19 samples were obtained from the United States, Italy and Spain. PBMCs, B-cell-depleted T cells, or T cells were the source of the cDNA or gDNA that made up the material.

From germline, CDR1 is KGHSH and CDR2 LQKENI. There are 14 residues in the CDR3. Germline trimming cut 1 base from V and 6 bases from J; bases unmatched to any gene: 3. Original processing methods: Amplified reference gene primers provided the basis for estimating nucleated cell counts. TCRdb's copy holds only in-frame clones and misses some; the assay was immunoSEQ multiplex PCR. Clone size and the V and J calls come from that table; the DNA yielded D and trimming. This repertoire shows about 280,000 clones, approximately 85% found once; its top ten account for about 5.1%. This sequence joins TRBV18 and TRBJ1-5, with TRBD1 identical over 7 bases. Sequenced sample: peripheral blood. The clonotype originates from a man aged 45-65 years with active or convalescent COVID-19. The DNA for the CDR3 is TGTGCCAGCTCACCACAGGGGGCCGGTCAGCCCCAGCATTTT. This translates into CASSPQGAGQPQHF.